This entry describes one TCR beta chain. The CDR3 covers 13 residues. Trimming took off 6 bases at V and 7 bases at J, with 15 bases between the two ends. In germline, CDR1 is SEHNR, CDR2 FQNEAQ (reference sequence). These data originate in a study of blood T cell repertoires in COVID-19. Study information: Acute and convalescent COVID-19 samples came from the United States, Italy and Spain. Sources were T cells, B-cell-depleted T cells, or PBMCs; the material itself was cDNA or gDNA.

The assay was immunoSEQ multiplex PCR, and TCRdb's table has in-frame clones only and misses some. The sample contains approximately 290,000 clones, 87% of which appear only once. Material for sequencing was peripheral blood. The receptor's source is a man between 18 and 35 years old with active or convalescent COVID-19. V usage is TRBV7-9 and J usage is TRBJ1-2; D gene ambiguous. As DNA, the CDR3 is TGTGCCAGCAGTCTAGAGGTGACCACTGGCTACACCTTC. Protein: CASSLEVTTGYTF.